This T cell receptor (beta chain) was retrieved from a study of T-cell reconstitution after alpha-beta-depleted transplantation in children. Study conclusions and caveats: Expanded clones from the graft, numbering several hundred, reportedly supplied alpha-beta T cells about two months after transplant. Diversity and T-cell counts at one year after transplant derived mostly from new T cells.

During its preparation, the TCRbeta library received unique molecular identifiers. One entry per CDR3 protein, called by TCRdb with MiXCR from the PCR reads. The sample carries hundreds of thousands of distinct CDR3 sequences, around 7.5% recorded once. This CDR3 has 13 residues. Germline V gene data show CDR1 as KGHDR and CDR2 as SFDVKD. The germline V and J ends were trimmed by 1 base and 4 bases, with 6 bases remaining between them. This clonotype has ten or more counts. What it binds is unknown. Sample: PBMCs, mostly from graft donor cells, taken 180 days after TCRalphabeta/CD19-depleted stem cell transplant. V and J are TRBV24-1 and TRBJ1-1; D not certain. This TCR derives from a male patient younger than 18 who had a stem cell transplant for acute lymphoblastic leukemia, so the T cells may come from the graft donor. The CDR3 protein is CATSDFKGTEAFF. The CDR3 nucleotides are TGTGCCACCAGTGATTTTAAGGGCACTGAAGCTTTCTTT.